The clone carrying this T cell receptor (beta chain) was recorded a few times. Antigen specificity is unknown. This entry belongs to a study of OX40 agonist ivuxolimab in advanced cancers. Whole-study findings and limits: Normalized T-cell clonal expansion was also low in a subset of nonresponders. At 0.1 to 3.0 mg/kg, CD4+ and CD8+ blood T cells expanded clonally by week 6.

Profiling relied on immunoSEQ multiplex PCR, and the TCRdb table lists in-frame clones only, not all of them. Of roughly 100,000 clones in the sample, 90% were seen once. The V gene lost 5 bases and the J gene lost 3 bases, with 16 bases spanning the gap. Per germline, CDR1 SSHAT and CDR2 FNYEAQ (reference sequence). This CDR3 region has 15 residues. The sequencing here drew on CD4+ or CD8+ T cells sorted from blood, taken in a trial of the OX40 agonist ivuxolimab. This chain joins TRBV7-7 and TRBJ1-2; D might be TRBD1 (5 bases). The receptor comes from an adult with an advanced solid tumor such as melanoma, head and neck, liver or kidney cancer. In nucleotides, the CDR3 is TGTGCCAGCAGCCAAATAGGACACGGGGACTATGGCTACACCTTC. Protein: CASSQIGHGDYGYTF.